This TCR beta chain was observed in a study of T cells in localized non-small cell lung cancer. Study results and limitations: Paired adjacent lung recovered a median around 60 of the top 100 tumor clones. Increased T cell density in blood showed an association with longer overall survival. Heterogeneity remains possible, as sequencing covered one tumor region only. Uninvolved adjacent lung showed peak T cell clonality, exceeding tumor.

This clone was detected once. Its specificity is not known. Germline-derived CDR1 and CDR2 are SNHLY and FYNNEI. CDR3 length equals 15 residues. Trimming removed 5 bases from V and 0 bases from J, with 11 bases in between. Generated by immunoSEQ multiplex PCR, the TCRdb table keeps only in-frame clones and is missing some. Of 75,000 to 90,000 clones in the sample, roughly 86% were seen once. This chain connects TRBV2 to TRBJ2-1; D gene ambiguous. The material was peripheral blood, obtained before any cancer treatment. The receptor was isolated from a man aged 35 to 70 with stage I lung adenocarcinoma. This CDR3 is CASSRLASSYNEQFF. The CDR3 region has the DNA TGTGCCAGCAGTAGACTCGCCAGCTCCTACAATGAGCAGTTCTTC.